A single T cell receptor beta chain is shown here with its context. Its target is not known. TCRdb analysed the RT-PCR reads with MiXCR anew, one entry per CDR3 protein. The table has approximately 700,000 distinct CDR3 sequences, 15% to 17% seen once; the top ten hold more than 9%. The sample belongs to a study of response to subunit inactivated influenza vaccine. Regarding the study as a whole: That few new T cells are recruited by each seasonal influenza vaccination was the authors' suggestion.

The CDR3 is made up of 14 amino acids. With V trimmed by 1 base and J by 5 bases, 5 bases remained unmatched. The V and J genes are TRBV12-3 or TRBV12-4 and TRBJ2-7, with 7 nucleotides matching TRBD2. This material consisted of PBMCs from blood, taken about 12 days after vaccination. The sequence was collected from a man aged 50 to 60 who received an inactivated influenza vaccine. CDR3 DNA sequence: TGTGCCAGCAGTTTAGTGCCGGGGGGACACGAGCAGTACTTC. This sequence encodes CASSLVPGGHEQYF.